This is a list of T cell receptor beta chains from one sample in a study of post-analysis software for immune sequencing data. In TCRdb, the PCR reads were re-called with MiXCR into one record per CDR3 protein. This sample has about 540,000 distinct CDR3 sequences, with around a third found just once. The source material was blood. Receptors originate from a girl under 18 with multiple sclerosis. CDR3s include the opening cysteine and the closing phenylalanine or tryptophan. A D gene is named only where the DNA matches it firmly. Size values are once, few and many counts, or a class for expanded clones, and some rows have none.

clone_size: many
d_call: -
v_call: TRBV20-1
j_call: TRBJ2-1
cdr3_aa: CSVGRDQQFF
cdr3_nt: TGCAGTGTCGGCCGGGACCAGCAGTTCTTC

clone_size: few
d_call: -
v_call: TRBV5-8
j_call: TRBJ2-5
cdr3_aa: CASSLEGTFGETQYF
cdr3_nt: TGTGCCAGCAGCTTGGAGGGGACCTTCGGAGAGACCCAGTACTTC

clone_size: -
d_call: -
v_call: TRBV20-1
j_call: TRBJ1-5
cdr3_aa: CSASGPNQPQHF
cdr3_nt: TGCAGTGCCTCCGGGCCAAATCAGCCCCAGCATTTT

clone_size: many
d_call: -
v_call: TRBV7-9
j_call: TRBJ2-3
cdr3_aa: CASSLGEDTQYF
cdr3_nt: TGTGCCAGCAGTTTAGGGGAGGATACGCAGTATTTT

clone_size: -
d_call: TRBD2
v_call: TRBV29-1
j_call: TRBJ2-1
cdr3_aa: CSVGLADEQFF
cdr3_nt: TGCAGCGTGGGACTAGCGGATGAGCAGTTCTTC

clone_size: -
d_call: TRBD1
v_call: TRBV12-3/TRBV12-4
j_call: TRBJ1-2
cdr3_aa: CASNTGQEINYGYTF
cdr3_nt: TGTGCCAGCAACACAGGACAGGAGATAAACTATGGCTACACCTTC

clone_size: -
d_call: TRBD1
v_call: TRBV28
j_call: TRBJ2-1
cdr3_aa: CASRVPGQGNEQFF
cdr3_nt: TGTGCCAGCAGAGTCCCGGGACAGGGCAATGAGCAGTTCTTC

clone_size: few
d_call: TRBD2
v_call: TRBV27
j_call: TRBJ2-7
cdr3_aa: CASRKDASGGRSQYF
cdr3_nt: TGTGCCAGCAGGAAAGACGCTAGCGGGGGGCGGAGCCAGTACTTC

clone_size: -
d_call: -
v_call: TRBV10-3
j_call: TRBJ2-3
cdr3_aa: CAVSEGGLLTDTQYF
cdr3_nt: TGTGCCGTCAGTGAGGGGGGACTCCTCACAGATACGCAGTATTTT

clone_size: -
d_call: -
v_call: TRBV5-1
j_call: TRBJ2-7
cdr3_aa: CASRYDGSSYEQYF
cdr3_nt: TGCGCCAGCAGGTATGACGGGAGCTCCTACGAGCAGTACTTC

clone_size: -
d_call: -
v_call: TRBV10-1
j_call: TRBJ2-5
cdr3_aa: CASSPRLGEETQYF
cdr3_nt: TGCGCCAGCAGCCCACGCCTCGGGGAGGAGACCCAGTACTTC

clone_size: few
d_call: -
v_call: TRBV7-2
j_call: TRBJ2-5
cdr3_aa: CASSLNRLTWETQYF
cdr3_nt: TGTGCCAGCAGCTTAAATCGACTTACTTGGGAGACCCAGTACTTC

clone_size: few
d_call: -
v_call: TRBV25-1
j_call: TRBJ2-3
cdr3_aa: CASSGRPLDTQYF
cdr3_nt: TGTGCCAGCAGTGGGAGACCCTTGGATACGCAGTATTTT

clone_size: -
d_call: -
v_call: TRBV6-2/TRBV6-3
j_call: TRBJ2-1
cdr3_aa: CASSDSLVYEQFF
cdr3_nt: TGTGCCAGCAGCGATTCCTTAGTGTATGAGCAGTTCTTC

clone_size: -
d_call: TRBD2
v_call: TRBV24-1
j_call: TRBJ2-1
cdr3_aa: CATSAASGGRSYNEQFF
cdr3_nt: TGTGCCACCAGTGCGGCCAGCGGGGGACGCTCCTACAATGAGCAGTTCTTC

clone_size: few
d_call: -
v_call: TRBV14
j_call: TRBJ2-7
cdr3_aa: CASSQDRELSYEQYF
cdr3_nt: TGTGCCAGCAGCCAAGACAGGGAACTTTCATACGAGCAGTACTTC

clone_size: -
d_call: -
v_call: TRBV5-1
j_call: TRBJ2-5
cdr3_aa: CASTHPGQETQYF
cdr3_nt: TGCGCCAGCACCCACCCGGGGCAAGAGACCCAGTACTTC

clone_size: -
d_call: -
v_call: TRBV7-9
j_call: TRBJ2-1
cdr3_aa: CASSLQTGTLRYNEQFF
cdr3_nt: TGTGCCAGCAGCTTACAAACCGGGACCCTCCGATACAATGAGCAGTTCTTC

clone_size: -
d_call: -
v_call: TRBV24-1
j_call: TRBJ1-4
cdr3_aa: CATWDGQGNEKLFF
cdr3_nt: TGTGCCACCTGGGACGGCCAGGGTAATGAAAAACTGTTTTTT

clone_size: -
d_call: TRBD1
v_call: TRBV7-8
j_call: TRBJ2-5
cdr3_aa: CASSLSRTGGAETQYF
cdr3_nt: TGTGCCAGCAGCTTAAGTAGAACAGGGGGCGCGGAGACCCAGTACTTC

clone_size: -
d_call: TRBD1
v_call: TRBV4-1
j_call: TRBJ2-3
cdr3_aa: CASTPGQGKRELYF
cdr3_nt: TGCGCCAGCACCCCAGGACAGGGGAAGAGGGAACTGTATTTT

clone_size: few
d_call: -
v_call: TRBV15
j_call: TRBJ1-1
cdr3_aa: CATSRDRGHYERAFF
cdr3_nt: TGTGCCACCAGCAGAGATAGAGGGCATTACGAGAGGGCTTTCTTT

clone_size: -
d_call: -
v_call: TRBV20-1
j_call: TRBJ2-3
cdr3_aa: CSATPSRQDTQYF
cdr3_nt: TGCAGTGCCACCCCGTCGCGTCAAGATACGCAGTATTTT

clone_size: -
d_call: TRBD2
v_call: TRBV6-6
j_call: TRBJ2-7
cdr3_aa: CASGTIGVRGEQYF
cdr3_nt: TGTGCCAGCGGGACTATCGGGGTGAGGGGCGAGCAGTACTTC

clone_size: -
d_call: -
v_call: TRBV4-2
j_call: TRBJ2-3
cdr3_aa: CASSQESRTVSTDTQYF
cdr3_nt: TGTGCCAGCAGCCAAGAATCTCGGACAGTGAGCACAGATACGCAGTATTTT

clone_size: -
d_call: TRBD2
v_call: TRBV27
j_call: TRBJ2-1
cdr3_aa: CVSSESGGGTMKQFF
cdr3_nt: TGTGTCAGCAGTGAAAGCGGGGGGGGAACAATGAAGCAGTTCTTC

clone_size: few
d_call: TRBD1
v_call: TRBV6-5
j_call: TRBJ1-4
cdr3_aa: CASSGGGTGTPEKLFF
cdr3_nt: TGTGCCAGCAGCGGGGGGGGGACAGGGACCCCCGAGAAACTGTTTTTT

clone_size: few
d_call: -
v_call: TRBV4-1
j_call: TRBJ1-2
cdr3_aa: CASSQVRQWGGGYGYTF
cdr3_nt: TGCGCCAGCAGCCAAGTCCGACAGTGGGGCGGAGGCTATGGCTACACCTTC

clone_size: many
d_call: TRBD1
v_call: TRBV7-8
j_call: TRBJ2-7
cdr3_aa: CASSLQGGAVSEQYF
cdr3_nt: TGTGCCAGCAGCCTACAGGGGGGTGCGGTGAGCGAGCAGTACTTC

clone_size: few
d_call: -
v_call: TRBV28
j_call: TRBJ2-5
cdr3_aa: CASSPGGAGQGTQYF
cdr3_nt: TGTGCCAGCAGCCCCGGAGGGGCAGGGCAAGGGACCCAGTACTTC

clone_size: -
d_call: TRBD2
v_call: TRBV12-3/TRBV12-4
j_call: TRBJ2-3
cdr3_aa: CASTQTMGGGGARKRADTQYF
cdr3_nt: TGTGCCAGCACCCAAACGATGGGGGGCGGGGGGGCCCGTAAGCGCGCAGATACGCAGTATTTT

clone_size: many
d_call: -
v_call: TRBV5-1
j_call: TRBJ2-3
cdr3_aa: CASSLAGTDTQYF
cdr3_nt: TGTGCCAGCAGCTTGGCAGGCACAGATACGCAGTATTTT

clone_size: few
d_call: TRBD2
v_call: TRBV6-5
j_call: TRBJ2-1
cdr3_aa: CASNRPEGSGQTEQFF
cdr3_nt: TGTGCCAGCAACCGACCGGAGGGTAGCGGGCAAACTGAGCAGTTCTTC

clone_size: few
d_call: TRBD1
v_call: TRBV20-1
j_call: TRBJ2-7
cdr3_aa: CSAADRGAYEQYF
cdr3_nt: TGCAGTGCAGCAGACAGGGGGGCTTACGAGCAGTACTTC

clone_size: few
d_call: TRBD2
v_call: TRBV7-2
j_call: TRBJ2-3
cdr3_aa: CASSRLYPSSGGAPDTQYF
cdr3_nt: TGTGCCAGCAGCCGTTTATATCCCTCTAGCGGGGGGGCCCCAGATACGCAGTATTTT

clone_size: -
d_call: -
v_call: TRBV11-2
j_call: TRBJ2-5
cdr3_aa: CASSLETETQYF
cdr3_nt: TGTGCCAGCAGCTTAGAGACGGAGACCCAGTACTTC

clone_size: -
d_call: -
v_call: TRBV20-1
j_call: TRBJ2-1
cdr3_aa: CSARIDKQFF
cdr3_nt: TGCAGTGCTAGGATTGATAAGCAGTTCTTC

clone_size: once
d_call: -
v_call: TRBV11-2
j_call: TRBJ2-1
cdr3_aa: CASSLSGLPGFF
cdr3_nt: TGTGCCAGCAGCTTATCTGGACTTCCTGGGTTCTTC

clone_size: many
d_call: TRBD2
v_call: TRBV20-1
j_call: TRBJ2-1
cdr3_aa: CSATPSGGARYNEQFF
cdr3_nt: TGCAGTGCTACTCCTAGCGGGGGGGCGCGCTACAATGAGCAGTTCTTC

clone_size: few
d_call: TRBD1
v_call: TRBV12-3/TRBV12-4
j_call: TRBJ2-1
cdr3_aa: CASSLADPGQGSLGSYNEQFF
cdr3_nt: TGTGCCAGCAGTTTAGCCGACCCGGGACAGGGGTCGTTAGGCTCCTACAATGAGCAGTTCTTC